The 27 T cell receptor beta chains listed next were all sequenced from one sample in a study of read filtering for tumor transcriptome and immune sequencing. From around 440 ng of RNA, a library with molecular barcoded alpha/delta and beta/gamma adaptors was made. TCRdb called the reads again in MiXCR, with one record for every CDR3 protein. The sample lists under 80,000 distinct CDR3 sequences, about a fifth occurring once. Sample: a population of CD138-negative cells sorted from bone marrow. These TCRs come from a donor at least 40 years old with multiple myeloma.

This clonotype has just a few counts. The CDR3 DNA reads TGCAGCTGGGGGGAAGAGACCCAGTACTTC. It encodes CSWGEETQYF. The chain carries TRBV29-1 and TRBJ2-5; D may be TRBD2 (6 bases). V was cut by 8 bases and J by 3 bases, with 7 bases left in between. CDR3 length: 10 residues. Germline values: CDR1 SQVTM, CDR2 ANQGSEA.

This clonotype was picked up many times. The chain joins TRBV20-1 to TRBJ2-3; the match to TRBD2 covers 9 bases. Unmatched junction bases numbered 11, after V lost 7 bases and J lost 9 bases. The CDR3 length is 13 residues. From germline, CDR1 is DFQATT and CDR2 SNEGSKA (reference sequence). The CDR3: CSVGREGRDTQYF. In nucleotides, the CDR3 is TGCAGTGTTGGGCGGGAGGGCCGGGACACGCAGTATTTT.

Many counts were recorded for this clonotype. The V gene is TRBV6-1, the J gene TRBJ2-5; weak D call: TRBD2 (6 bases). Trimming left V 1 base short and J 2 bases short, with 17 bases between. The CDR3 is 17 amino acids. The germline V gene has CDR1 MNHNS and CDR2 SASEGT. The CDR3 loop reads CASSEGGGTPDQETQYF. The DNA for the CDR3 is TGTGCCAGCAGTGAAGGAGGCGGGACCCCGGATCAAGAGACCCAGTACTTC.

Points on this clonotype: A much larger clone lies one base from this, so it may be a read error. The V and J genes are TRBV11-3 and TRBJ2-1, with a tentative D call TRBD1 (6 bases). The CDR3 loop spans 13 amino acids. V lost 5 bases and J lost 8, with 13 bases in between. Germline values: CDR1 SGHNT, CDR2 YENEEA. The CDR3 reads CASSNTGTDEQFF. The DNA of the CDR3 is TGTGCCAGCAGCAATACAGGGACGGATGAGCAGTTCTTC.

This clonotype was detected only a few times. V usage is TRBV5-6 and J usage is TRBJ2-5; 10 nucleotides align to TRBD2. Germline lookup yields CDR1 SGHDT and CDR2 YYEEEE. The CDR3 spans 16 residues. Trimming removed 0 bases from V and 3 bases from J; junction bases left unmatched: 5. The CDR3 here is CASSLAKLAGKETQYF. CDR3 bases: TGTGCCAGCAGCTTGGCTAAACTAGCGGGAAAAGAGACCCAGTACTTC.

This clonotype was picked up many times. CDR3 DNA: TGTGCCAGCAGCCAAGATCAAAGGGGGCGGCCTGCTTTCTTT. It translates to CASSQDQRGRPAFF. The chain couples TRBV14 to TRBJ1-1; 7 nucleotides align to TRBD1. The CDR3 is 14 residues long. Trimming removed 0 bases from V and 11 bases from J; junction bases left unmatched: 9. The germline V gene has CDR1 SGHDN and CDR2 FVKESK.

A word on this clonotype: This could be a read error, since a much larger clone is one nucleotide away. No conserved phenylalanine or tryptophan ends this CDR3, so it is likely a read error. The chain uses TRBV5-6 and TRBJ1-5, with D uncertain. Germline CDR1 reads SGHDT; CDR2 reads YYEEEE. The V end was cut by 0 bases, the J end by 7 bases, with 8 bases between. The CDR3 totals 13 residues. The CDR3: CASSLEGRQPQHL. CDR3 DNA sequence: TGTGCCAGCAGCTTGGAAGGCAGGCAGCCCCAGCATCTT.

The CDR3 loop reads CASSWGRNSGNTIYF. The CDR3 DNA reads as TGTGCCAGCTCCTGGGGGCGGAACTCTGGAAACACCATATATTTT. The V gene is TRBV6-2 or TRBV6-3, the J gene TRBJ1-3, with D maybe TRBD1 (6 bases). This CDR3 is 15 amino acids long. Germline-derived CDR1 and CDR2 are MNHEY and SVGEGT. V shed 8 bases and J shed 0 bases, with 14 bases lying between them.

At least ten counts were recorded for this clonotype. The chain couples TRBV28 to TRBJ2-7; D is uncertain. Trimming removed 3 bases at V and 4 bases at J, with 10 bases between. CDR3 length: 13 amino acids. Germline CDR1 MDHEN, CDR2 SYDVKM. The CDR3 is CASSFVPTYEQYF. The CDR3 DNA reads as TGTGCCAGCAGTTTCGTACCGACTTACGAGCAGTACTTC.

Only a few counts were recorded for this clonotype. The chain recombines TRBV21-1 with TRBJ2-3. TRBV21-1 is described as a pseudogene. The CDR3 totals 14 residues. This chain's CDR3 is CASSLAPSTDTQYF. CDR3 bases: TGTGCCAGCAGCTTAGCGCCTAGCACAGATACGCAGTATTTT.

The chain combines TRBV11-3 with TRBJ2-1; 11 bases match TRBD2. V lost 8 bases to trimming and J lost 2 bases; unmatched junction nucleotides: 14. This CDR3 is built from 18 residues. The germline V gene has CDR1 SGHNT and CDR2 YENEEA. The CDR3 spells CASCRRTSGCTAYNEQFF. The CDR3 coding sequence is TGTGCCAGCTGTCGGAGGACTAGCGGGTGCACAGCCTACAATGAGCAGTTCTTC.

The V call is TRBV4-1, the J call TRBJ2-2, with a tentative D call TRBD2 (6 bases). Trimming took off 1 base at V and 3 bases at J, with 9 bases between the two ends. CDR1 and CDR2 from the germline V gene are MGHRA and YSYEKL. CDR3 length: 15 amino acids. CDR3 in amino acids: CASSQGRADTGELFF. The CDR3 bases are TGCGCCAGCAGCCAAGGGAGGGCGGACACCGGGGAGCTGTTTTTT.

This clonotype came up many times. The rearrangement links TRBV7-9 to TRBJ1-6; D is unresolved. Trimming pared 3 bases from V and 2 bases from J, leaving 8 bases between. This CDR3 spans 15 amino acids. Per germline, CDR1 SEHNR and CDR2 FQNEAQ (reference sequence). CDR3: CASSFGTTYNSPLHF. The CDR3 DNA follows: TGTGCCAGCAGCTTTGGCACTACCTATAATTCACCCCTCCACTTT.

This clonotype came up a few times. The rearrangement joins TRBV5-1 to TRBJ2-3, with a possible D match to TRBD2 (6 bases). The V gene lost 1 base and the J gene lost 0 bases, with 9 bases spanning the gap. The CDR3 extends over 15 amino acids. Per the germline V gene, CDR1 is SGHRS and CDR2 is YFSETQ. CDR3 sequence reads: CASSLSGLSTDTQYF. The CDR3 bases are TGCGCCAGCAGCTTGAGCGGGCTTAGCACAGATACGCAGTATTTT. The variable domain in full, completed from reference TRBV5-1 and TRBJ2-3, reads KAGVTQTPRYLIKTRGQQVTLSCSPISGHRSVSWYQQTPGQGLQFLFEYFSETQRNKGNFPGRFSGRQFSNSRSEMNVSTLELGDSALYLCASSLSGLSTDTQYFGPGTRLTVL.

This clonotype has ten or more counts. This chain uses TRBV10-3 with TRBJ1-1, with D unresolved. Trimming took off 4 bases at V and 1 base at J, with 7 bases between the two ends. Germline CDR1 ENHRY, CDR2 SYGVKD. The CDR3 contains 13 residues. For the CDR3, the DNA is TGTGCCATCAGTGGTGGGGAGAACACTGAAGCTTTCTTT. Protein: CAISGGENTEAFF.

On this clonotype: Possible read error: a much larger clone is one base away. In nucleotides, the CDR3 is TGTGCCAGCAGCCGAACTAGTACTGGGGCCAACGTCCTGGCTTTC. It is translated as CASSRTSTGANVLAF. The chain has TRBV28 and TRBJ2-6; D may correspond to TRBD1 or TRBD2 (5 bases each). The CDR3 extends over 15 amino acids. CDR1 and CDR2 (germline): MDHEN, SYDVKM. Variable domain in full (rest from reference TRBV28 and TRBJ2-6): DVKVTQSSRYLVKRTGEKVFLECVQDMDHENMFWYRQDPGLGLRLIYFSYDVKMKEKGDIPEGYSVSREKKERFSLILESASTNQTSMYLCASSRTSTGANVLAFGAGSRLTVL.

There are many counts of this clonotype. This rearrangement joins TRBV5-1 to TRBJ2-7; TRBD1 matches 11 bases. J gave up 0 bases and V 4 bases, and 3 bases lay outside the gene matches. CDR1 is SGHRS, CDR2 YFSETQ, per germline. The CDR3 contains 15 residues. DNA for the CDR3: TGCGCCAGCAGCAGGACAGGGGGCGACTCCTACGAGCAGTACTTC. Protein product: CASSRTGGDSYEQYF.

This clonotype has ten or more counts. This chain joins TRBV7-9 and TRBJ2-3; D remains ambiguous. Per germline, CDR1 SEHNR and CDR2 FQNEAQ (reference sequence). The V and J ends lost 4 bases and 4 bases respectively, with 15 bases between them. The CDR3 has 15 residues. CDR3 amino acids: CASSSLGSFADTQYF. In nucleotides, the CDR3 is TGTGCCAGCAGCTCCCTCGGCTCCTTCGCAGATACGCAGTATTTT.

Remarks on this clonotype: This may be a read error, as it is one base from a much larger clone. The genes are TRBV5-1 and TRBJ2-5; D not certain. CDR3 length: 15 residues. Between the trimmed V and J ends, which lost 2 bases and 6 bases, there was a span of 17 bases. CDR1 and CDR2 (germline): SGHRS, YFSETQ. CDR3 sequence (DNA): TGCGCCAGCAGCTTTGCCTTACTGGAACGAAAGACCCAGTACTTC. The encoded protein is CASSFALLERKTQYF. Based on the CDR3 plus reference TRBV5-1 and TRBJ2-5, the full variable domain is KAGVTQTPRYLIKTRGQQVTLSCSPISGHRSVSWYQQTPGQGLQFLFEYFSETQRNKGNFPGRFSGRQFSNSRSEMNVSTLELGDSALYLCASSFALLERKTQYFGPGTRLLVL.

This clonotype was seen repeatedly, ten times or more. The genes are TRBV19 and TRBJ1-4; D remains ambiguous. This CDR3 region has 15 residues. Trimming took off 11 bases at V and 0 bases at J, with 16 bases between the two ends. Germline V gene sequence: CDR1 LNHDA, CDR2 SQIVND (reference sequence). The CDR3 DNA sequence: TGTGCCTCCGCGGGTAGGATCTCAACTAATGAAAAACTGTTTTTT. Protein product: CASAGRISTNEKLFF. The full variable domain, in which reference TRBV19 and TRBJ1-4 provide the parts outside the CDR3, is DGGITQSPKYLFRKEGQNVTLSCEQNLNHDAMYWYRQDPGQGLRLIYYSQIVNDFQKGDIAEGYSVSREKKESFPLTVTSAQKNPTAFYLCASAGRISTNEKLFFGSGTQLSVL.

In its sample, this clonotype was seen a few times. The chain has TRBV18 and TRBJ1-5, with 8 bases identical to TRBD1. The CDR3 contains 14 residues. With 3 bases clipped from V and 7 bases from J, the junction kept 5 bases outside the gene matches. Germline CDR1 reads KGHSH; CDR2 reads LQKENI. The CDR3 DNA is TGTGCCAGCTCACCGGACAGGGTTGTACAGCCCCAGCATTTT. As protein: CASSPDRVVQPQHF.

This clonotype was observed at least ten times. The chain is built from TRBV20-1 and TRBJ2-1; unclear D gene. CDR3 length: 11 residues. CDR1 and CDR2 (germline): DFQATT, SNEGSKA (reference sequence). Trimming removed 2 bases from V and 8 bases from J, with 7 bases in between. In DNA form, the CDR3 reads TGCAGTGCTAGAATTACGGATGAGCAGTTCTTC. This translates into CSARITDEQFF.

This clonotype came up many times. The chain joins TRBV12-3 or TRBV12-4 to TRBJ2-3, with TRBD1 matching over 7 bases. The CDR3 sequence is 14 residues long. With V trimmed by 7 bases and J by 2 bases, 6 bases remained unmatched. The chain's CDR3 is CASTNRGDTDTQYF. For the CDR3, the DNA is TGTGCCAGCACGAACAGGGGCGACACAGATACGCAGTATTTT.

This clonotype has ten or more counts. The V call is TRBV11-3, the J call TRBJ1-4; D is unresolved. The germline gives CDR1 SGHNT, CDR2 YENEEA. CDR3 length equals 15 residues. The V end was cut by 0 bases, the J end by 3 bases, with 8 bases between. CDR3 sequence: CASSLDGTANEKLFF. The CDR3 nucleotides are TGTGCCAGCAGCTTAGACGGCACAGCTAATGAAAAACTGTTTTTT. Variable domain in full (rest from reference TRBV11-3 and TRBJ1-4): EAGVVQSPRYKIIEKKQPVAFWCNPISGHNTLYWYLQNLGQGPELLIRYENEEAVDDSQLPKDRFSAERLKGVDSTLKIQPAELGDSAVYLCASSLDGTANEKLFFGSGTQLSVL.

To note about this clonotype: This likely comes from a read error, as the CDR3 has no conserved phenylalanine or tryptophan at its end. This chain connects TRBV10-1 to TRBJ2-1; 11 bases map to TRBD2. Trimming took 2 bases from V and 7 from J; bases not matched to a gene: 10. Germline values: CDR1 WNHNN, CDR2 SYGVQD (reference sequence). The CDR3 contains 17 residues. The CDR3 DNA reads TGCGCCAGCAGTGAGAGGCTAGCGGGGGGCCGGGCAAATGAGCAGTTCCTC. Its translation: CASSERLAGGRANEQFL.

This clonotype showed up many times. The rearrangement joins TRBV4-1 to TRBJ2-1; 10 bases match TRBD2. The CDR3 totals 16 residues. Germline lookup yields CDR1 MGHRA and CDR2 YSYEKL. Trimming at V came to 4 bases and at J to 3 bases, leaving 6 bases not matched to a gene. CDR3 DNA: TGCGCCAGCAGCCCGGGACTAGCGCTCAACTACAATGAGCAGTTCTTC. Translation gives CASSPGLALNYNEQFF.

This chain connects TRBV5-1 to TRBJ1-5; perhaps TRBD1 as D (5 bases). The CDR3 contains 15 residues. Per germline, CDR1 SGHRS and CDR2 YFSETQ. Trimming stripped 0 bases from V and 4 bases from J, with 11 bases between. The CDR3 here is CASSLDGGGNQPQHF. CDR3 sequence (DNA): TGCGCCAGCAGCTTGGATGGGGGTGGAAATCAGCCCCAGCATTTT.